Below, 20 T cell receptor beta chains from the same sample are listed, as sequenced in a study of blood T cell repertoires in COVID-19. Sequencing used immunoSEQ multiplex PCR; TCRdb keeps in-frame clones, though not all of them. The sample has 150,000 to 200,000 clones; more than 75% are singletons. Sequencing input: peripheral blood. These receptors were taken from a woman in her forties or fifties with active or convalescent COVID-19.

This clone was found a few times. The chain combines TRBV12-3 or TRBV12-4 with TRBJ1-4, with a weak D call TRBD1 (5 bases). Between the trimmed V and J ends, which lost 6 bases and 2 bases, there was a span of 7 bases. This CDR3 has 13 residues. Here the CDR3 reads CASRRGTNEKLFF. The CDR3 DNA reads as TGTGCCAGCAGACGGGGGACTAATGAAAAACTGTTTTTT.

The chain employs TRBV5-4 and TRBJ2-3; TRBD2 agrees at 13 bases. Germline loops: CDR1 SGHNT, CDR2 YYREEE (reference sequence). Trimming cost V 3 bases and J 2 bases; bases outside gene matches: 6. The CDR3 consists of 17 residues. The CDR3 sequence: CASSSATSGRATDTQYF. CDR3 in DNA: TGTGCCAGCAGCTCCGCAACTAGCGGGAGGGCCACAGATACGCAGTATTTT.

This clone showed up just once. The chain joins TRBV2 to TRBJ1-3; TRBD1 might be the D (6 bases). CDR1 is SNHLY, CDR2 FYNNEI, per germline. V lost 6 bases, J lost 2 bases, and 14 bases lay in between. The CDR3 covers 15 residues. The CDR3 DNA reads TGTGCCAGCAGCGCTGGCGGGGGGCCTGGAAACACCATATATTTT. Amino acid sequence: CASSAGGGPGNTIYF.

V usage is TRBV4-3 and J usage is TRBJ2-1; TRBD1 agrees at 9 bases. V shed 5 bases, J shed 4 bases, and the junction held 3 bases outside the gene matches. Germline loops: CDR1 LGHNA, CDR2 YSLEER. The CDR3 runs 14 residues. The CDR3 coding sequence is TGCGCCAGCAGCGCCGGGACAGGGTACAATGAGCAGTTCTTC. Translation gives CASSAGTGYNEQFF.

At least ten counts were recorded for this clone. This chain uses TRBV7-3 with TRBJ2-3; 13 bases align to TRBD2. The CDR3 is made up of 18 amino acids. Germline values: CDR1 SGHTA, CDR2 FQGTGA. The V and J ends lost 4 bases and 7 bases, in that order; junction bases with no gene match: 14. The CDR3 nucleotides are TGTGCCAGCAGCTCCTTCGGGACTAGCGGGGTCTTTCGGCATACGCAGTATTTT. It translates to CASSSFGTSGVFRHTQYF. Drawing the rest from reference TRBV7-3 and TRBJ2-3, the complete variable domain is GAGVSQTPSNKVTEKGKYVELRCDPISGHTALYWYRQSLGQGPEFLIYFQGTGAADDSGLPNDRFFAVRPEGSVSTLKIQRTERGDSAVYLCASSSFGTSGVFRHTQYFGPGTRLTVL.

The genes are TRBV6-5 and TRBJ1-2; TRBD1 is a possible D gene (5 bases). V was shortened by 6 bases and J by 8 bases, with 22 bases between the two germline ends. The CDR3 sequence is 15 residues long. The germline CDR1 and CDR2 sequences are MNHEY and SVGAGI. The CDR3 region is CASSSPTGDRGGYTF. The DNA for the CDR3 is TGTGCCAGCAGCTCTCCTACAGGAGATCGTGGAGGCTACACCTTC.

The chain recombines TRBV5-4 with TRBJ2-5; a weak D match, TRBD1 (6 bases). Between the trimmed V and J ends, which lost 5 bases and 3 bases, there was a span of 17 bases. Germline CDR1 reads SGHNT; CDR2 reads YYREEE (reference sequence). The CDR3 covers 15 residues. In DNA, the CDR3 is TGTGCCAGCAGTCCCCCAGGCAGGGGTGAAGAGACCCAGTACTTC. This gives the protein CASSPPGRGEETQYF. The variable domain in full, completed from reference TRBV5-4 and TRBJ2-5, reads ETGVTQSPTHLIKTRGQQVTLRCSSQSGHNTVSWYQQALGQGPQFIFQYYREEENGRGNFPPRFSGLQFPNYSSELNVNALELDDSALYLCASSPPGRGEETQYFGPGTRLLVL.

The V call is TRBV4-3, the J call TRBJ2-5; 9 bases map to TRBD2. Trimming removed 2 bases from V and 0 bases from J; junction bases left unmatched: 10. Germline CDR1 and CDR2: LGHNA and YSLEER. The CDR3 sequence is 18 residues long. CDR3 sequence reads: CASSQNLISGGNQETQYF. The CDR3, as DNA: TGCGCCAGCAGCCAAAACTTGATTAGCGGGGGAAACCAAGAGACCCAGTACTTC.

This clone was picked up many times. The gene calls are TRBV2 and TRBJ1-5; D gene unclear. V was pared by 7 bases and J by 0 bases, with 10 bases between. Germline CDR1 and CDR2: SNHLY and FYNNEI. This CDR3 contains 14 residues. In DNA, the CDR3 is TGTGCCAGCACCGACGGGGATAGCAATCAGCCCCAGCATTTT. This codes for CASTDGDSNQPQHF. Full variable domain (remainder filled in from reference TRBV2 and TRBJ1-5): EPEVTQTPSHQVTQMGQEVILRCVPISNHLYFYWYRQILGQKVEFLVSFYNNEISEKSEIFDDQFSVERPDGSNFTLKIRSTKLEDSAMYFCASTDGDSNQPQHFGDGTRLSIL.

This chain connects TRBV6-5 to TRBJ2-7; the D is unclear. Trimming removed 2 bases from V and 2 bases from J, with 10 bases in between. Germline V CDR1 and CDR2: MNHEY, SVGAGI. CDR3 length: 14 residues. CDR3 protein: CASSYGGRTYEQYF. The DNA for the CDR3 is TGTGCCAGCAGTTACGGCGGCAGAACCTACGAGCAGTACTTC.

The chain combines TRBV24-1 with TRBJ1-1; TRBD1 agrees at 10 bases. Per germline, CDR1 KGHDR and CDR2 SFDVKD. With 9 bases clipped from V and 4 bases from J, the junction kept 22 bases outside the gene matches. The CDR3 extends over 19 amino acids. CDR3 region: CATVGGPRTGGWESTEAFF. As DNA, the CDR3 is TGTGCCACCGTCGGGGGGCCTAGGACAGGGGGATGGGAGAGCACTGAAGCTTTCTTT.

At least ten counts were recorded for this clone. V is TRBV11-2 and J is TRBJ2-3; TRBD2 agrees at 14 bases. V dropped 5 bases and J dropped 6; count of bases not matched to a gene: 16. Germline V gene sequence: CDR1 SGHAT, CDR2 FQNNGV. The CDR3 spans 19 residues. This CDR3 reads CASSPGFGGLAGEGDTQYF. The CDR3 nucleotides read TGTGCCAGCAGCCCCGGGTTCGGGGGACTAGCGGGGGAGGGGGATACGCAGTATTTT. Full variable domain (remainder filled in from reference TRBV11-2 and TRBJ2-3): EAGVAQSPRYKIIEKRQSVAFWCNPISGHATLYWYQQILGQGPKLLIQFQNNGVVDDSQLPKDRFSAERLKGVDSTLKIQPAKLEDSAVYLCASSPGFGGLAGEGDTQYFGPGTRLTVL.

CDR3 sequence: CASSVGHKDRAQKLFF. Written as DNA, the CDR3 is TGTGCCAGCAGCGTAGGACATAAGGACAGGGCCCAAAAACTGTTTTTT. The J gene is TRBJ1-4, the V gene TRBV9; the match to TRBD1 covers 8 bases. CDR1 and CDR2 (germline): SGDLS, YYNGEE. The CDR3 runs 16 residues. The J segment lost 9 bases and the V segment lost 0 bases, leaving 10 bases of the junction unmatched.

The rearrangement joins TRBV9 to TRBJ1-2; possible D gene TRBD1, 5 bases. This CDR3 is built from 13 residues. Trimming removed 3 bases from V and 4 bases from J, with 10 bases in between. Germline V gene sequence: CDR1 SGDLS, CDR2 YYNGEE. The CDR3 DNA sequence: TGTGCCAGCAGCGGGGGGGTAGGCTATGGCTACACCTTC. Residues: CASSGGVGYGYTF.

The chain couples TRBV28 to TRBJ2-5; TRBD2 agrees at 8 bases. This CDR3 is built from 14 residues. Germline values: CDR1 MDHEN, CDR2 SYDVKM. Unmatched junction bases numbered 7, after V lost 6 bases and J lost 4 bases. CDR3 sequence: CASRRAGEGETQYF. CDR3 DNA sequence: TGTGCCAGCAGGAGAGCGGGAGAGGGAGAGACCCAGTACTTC.

The V gene is TRBV29-1, the J gene TRBJ2-1, with a tentative D call TRBD2 (6 bases). Looked up from germline, CDR1 is SQVTM and CDR2 is ANQGSEA. Trimming left V 2 bases short and J 9 bases short, with 14 bases between. The CDR3 covers 13 residues. CDR3 in amino acids: CSVELERAGEQFF. The DNA for the CDR3 is TGCAGCGTTGAATTGGAGCGGGCCGGTGAGCAGTTCTTC.

The chain joins TRBV7-2 to TRBJ1-1, with D possibly matching TRBD1 (5 bases). This CDR3 is 14 amino acids long. V gave up 5 bases and J gave up 5 bases, with 15 bases separating them. The germline gives CDR1 SGHTA, CDR2 FQGNSA. The CDR3 region is CASSLFLGGTEAFF. The CDR3 DNA follows: TGTGCCAGCAGCCTCTTCCTCGGGGGAACTGAAGCTTTCTTT.

Points on this clone: One end of the junction does not line up with germline, which may come from a read error. The chain uses TRBV7-7 and TRBJ2-5; D is unresolved. Per germline, CDR1 SSHAT and CDR2 FNYEAQ (reference sequence). The CDR3 extends over 13 amino acids. The CDR3: CASSLELQETQYF. CDR3 nucleotide sequence: TGTGCTAGCAGCTTAGAACTCCAAGAGACCCAGTACTTC.

The V gene is TRBV4-3, the J gene TRBJ2-2; TRBD2 aligns across 9 bases. The CDR3 is 16 residues long. After removal of 2 bases from V and 7 bases from J, the junction contained 8 bases not matched to a gene. From germline, CDR1 is LGHNA and CDR2 YSLEER. CDR3 sequence: CASSQKLGLAGGELFF. In DNA form, the CDR3 reads TGCGCCAGCAGCCAAAAGTTGGGACTAGCAGGCGGGGAGCTGTTTTTT.

This clone occurred once. This chain links TRBV5-8 with TRBJ1-6, with D maybe TRBD1 (6 bases). This CDR3 spans 16 amino acids. Germline CDR1 SGHTS, CDR2 YDEGEE. With 4 bases removed from V and 3 bases from J, the gap between germline ends came to 14 bases. The CDR3: CASSGEQGNYNSPLHF. The CDR3 DNA sequence: TGTGCCAGCAGCGGGGAACAGGGCAACTATAATTCACCCCTCCACTTT.